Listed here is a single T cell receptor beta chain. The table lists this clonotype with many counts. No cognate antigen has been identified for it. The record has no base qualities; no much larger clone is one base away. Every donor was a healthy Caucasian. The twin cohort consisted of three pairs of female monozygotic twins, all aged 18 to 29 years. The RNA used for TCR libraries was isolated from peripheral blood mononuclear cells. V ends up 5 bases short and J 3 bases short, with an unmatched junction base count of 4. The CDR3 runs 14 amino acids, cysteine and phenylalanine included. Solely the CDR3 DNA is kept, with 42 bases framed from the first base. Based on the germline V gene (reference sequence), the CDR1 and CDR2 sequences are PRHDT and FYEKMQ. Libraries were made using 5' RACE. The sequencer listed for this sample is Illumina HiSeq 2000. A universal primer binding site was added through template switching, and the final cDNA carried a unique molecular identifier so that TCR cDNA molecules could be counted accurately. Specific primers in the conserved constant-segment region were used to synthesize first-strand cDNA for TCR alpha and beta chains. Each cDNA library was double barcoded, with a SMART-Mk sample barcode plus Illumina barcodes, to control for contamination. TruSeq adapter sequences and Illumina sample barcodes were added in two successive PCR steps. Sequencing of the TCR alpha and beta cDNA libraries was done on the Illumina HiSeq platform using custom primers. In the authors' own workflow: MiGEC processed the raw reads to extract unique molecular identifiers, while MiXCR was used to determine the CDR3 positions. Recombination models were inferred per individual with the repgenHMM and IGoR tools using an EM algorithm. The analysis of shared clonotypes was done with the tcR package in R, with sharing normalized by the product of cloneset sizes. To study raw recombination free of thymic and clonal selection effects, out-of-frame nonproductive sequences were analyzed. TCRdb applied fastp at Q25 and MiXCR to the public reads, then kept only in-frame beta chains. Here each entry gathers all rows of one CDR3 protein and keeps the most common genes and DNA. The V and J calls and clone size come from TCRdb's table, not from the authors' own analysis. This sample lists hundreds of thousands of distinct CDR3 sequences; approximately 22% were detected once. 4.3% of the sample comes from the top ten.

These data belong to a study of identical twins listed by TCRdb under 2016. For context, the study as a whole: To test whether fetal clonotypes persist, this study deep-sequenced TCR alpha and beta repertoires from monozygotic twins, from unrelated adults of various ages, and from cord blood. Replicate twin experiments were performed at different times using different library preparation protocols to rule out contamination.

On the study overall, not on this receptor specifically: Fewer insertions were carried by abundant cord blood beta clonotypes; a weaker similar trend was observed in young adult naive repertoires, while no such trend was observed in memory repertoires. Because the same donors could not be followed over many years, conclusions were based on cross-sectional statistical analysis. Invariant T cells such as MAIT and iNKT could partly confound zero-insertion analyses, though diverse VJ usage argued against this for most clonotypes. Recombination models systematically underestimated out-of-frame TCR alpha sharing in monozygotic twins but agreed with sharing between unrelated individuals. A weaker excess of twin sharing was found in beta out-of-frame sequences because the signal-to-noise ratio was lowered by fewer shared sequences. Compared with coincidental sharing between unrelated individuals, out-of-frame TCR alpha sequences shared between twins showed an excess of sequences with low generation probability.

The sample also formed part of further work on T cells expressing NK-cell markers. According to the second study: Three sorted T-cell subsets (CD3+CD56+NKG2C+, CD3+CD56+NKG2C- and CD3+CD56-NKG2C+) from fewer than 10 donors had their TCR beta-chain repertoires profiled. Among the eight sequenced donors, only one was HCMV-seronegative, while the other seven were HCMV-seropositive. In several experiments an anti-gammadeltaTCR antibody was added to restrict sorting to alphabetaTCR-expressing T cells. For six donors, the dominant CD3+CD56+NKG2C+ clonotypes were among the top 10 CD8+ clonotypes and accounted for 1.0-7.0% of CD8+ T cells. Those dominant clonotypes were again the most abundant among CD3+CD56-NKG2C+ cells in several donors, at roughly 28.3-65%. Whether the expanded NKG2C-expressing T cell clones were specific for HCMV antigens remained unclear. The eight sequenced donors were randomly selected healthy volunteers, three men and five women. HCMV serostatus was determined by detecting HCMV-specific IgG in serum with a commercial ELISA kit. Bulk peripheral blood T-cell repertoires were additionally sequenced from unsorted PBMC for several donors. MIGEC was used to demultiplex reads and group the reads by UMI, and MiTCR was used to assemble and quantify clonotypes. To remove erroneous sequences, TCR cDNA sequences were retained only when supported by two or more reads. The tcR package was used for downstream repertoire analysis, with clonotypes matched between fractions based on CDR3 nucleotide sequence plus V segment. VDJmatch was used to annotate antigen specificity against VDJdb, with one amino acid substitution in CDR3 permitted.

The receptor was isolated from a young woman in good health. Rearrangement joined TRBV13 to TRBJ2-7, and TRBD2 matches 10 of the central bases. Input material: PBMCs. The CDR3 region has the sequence CASSPRTSGYEQYF. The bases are TGTGCCAGCAGCCCTCGGACTAGCGGCTACGAGCAGTACTTC.